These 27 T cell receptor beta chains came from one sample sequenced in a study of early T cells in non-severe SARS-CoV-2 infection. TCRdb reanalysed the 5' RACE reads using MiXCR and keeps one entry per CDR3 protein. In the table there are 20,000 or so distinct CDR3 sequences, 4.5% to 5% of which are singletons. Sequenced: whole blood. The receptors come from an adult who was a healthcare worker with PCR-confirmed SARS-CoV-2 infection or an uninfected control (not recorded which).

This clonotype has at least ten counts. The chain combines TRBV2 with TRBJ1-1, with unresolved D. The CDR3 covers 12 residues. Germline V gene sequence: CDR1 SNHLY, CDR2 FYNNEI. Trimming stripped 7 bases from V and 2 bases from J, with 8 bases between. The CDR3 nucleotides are TGTGCCAGCATATTTGGTAACACTGAAGCTTTCTTT. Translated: CASIFGNTEAFF. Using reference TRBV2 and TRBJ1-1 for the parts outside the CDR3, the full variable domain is EPEVTQTPSHQVTQMGQEVILRCVPISNHLYFYWYRQILGQKVEFLVSFYNNEISEKSEIFDDQFSVERPDGSNFTLKIRSTKLEDSAMYFCASIFGNTEAFFGQGTRLTVV.

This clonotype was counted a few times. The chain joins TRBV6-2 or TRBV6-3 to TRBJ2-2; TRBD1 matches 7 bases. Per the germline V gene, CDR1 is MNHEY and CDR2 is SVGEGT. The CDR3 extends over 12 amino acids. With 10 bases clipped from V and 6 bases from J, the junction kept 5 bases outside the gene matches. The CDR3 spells CATQQGSGELFF. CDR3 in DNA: TGTGCCACCCAACAGGGGTCCGGGGAGCTGTTTTTT.

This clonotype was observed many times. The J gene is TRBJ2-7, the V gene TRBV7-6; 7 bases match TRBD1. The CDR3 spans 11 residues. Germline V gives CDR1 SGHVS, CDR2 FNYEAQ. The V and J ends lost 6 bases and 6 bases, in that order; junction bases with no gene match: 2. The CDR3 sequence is CASSSGGEQYF. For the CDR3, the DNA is TGTGCCAGCAGTTCAGGGGGCGAGCAGTACTTC.

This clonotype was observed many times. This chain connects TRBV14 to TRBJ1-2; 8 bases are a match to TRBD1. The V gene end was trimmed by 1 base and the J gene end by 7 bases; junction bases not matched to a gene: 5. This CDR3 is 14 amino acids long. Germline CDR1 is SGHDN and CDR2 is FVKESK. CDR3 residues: CASSQGQGAFGYTF. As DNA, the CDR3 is TGTGCCAGCAGCCAAGGGCAGGGGGCTTTTGGCTACACCTTC.

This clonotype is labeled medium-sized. DNA of the CDR3: TGTGCCAGCAGCTTATATTTGGGAGAGACCCAGTACTTC. This sequence encodes CASSLYLGETQYF. The rearrangement links TRBV11-2 to TRBJ2-5; D not certain. Trimming left V 2 bases short and J 4 bases short, with 8 bases between. Germline loops: CDR1 SGHAT, CDR2 FQNNGV. The CDR3 has 13 amino acids.

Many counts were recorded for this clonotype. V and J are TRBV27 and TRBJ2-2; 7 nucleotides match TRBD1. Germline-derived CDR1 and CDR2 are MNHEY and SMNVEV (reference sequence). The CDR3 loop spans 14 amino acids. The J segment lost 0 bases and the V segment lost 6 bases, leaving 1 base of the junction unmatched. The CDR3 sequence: CASRTGANTGELFF. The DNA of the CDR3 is TGTGCCAGCAGAACAGGGGCGAACACCGGGGAGCTGTTTTTT.

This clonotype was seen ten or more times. The CDR3 reads CASRTGTVNDQPQHF. In nucleotides, the CDR3 is TGTGCCAGTCGCACAGGGACTGTAAACGATCAGCCCCAGCATTTT. The chain has TRBV19 and TRBJ1-5; the D gene is possibly TRBD1 (6 bases). The CDR3 has 15 amino acids. CDR1 and CDR2 from the germline V gene are LNHDA and SQIVND (reference sequence). V was clipped by 8 bases and J by 5 bases, with 19 bases between them.

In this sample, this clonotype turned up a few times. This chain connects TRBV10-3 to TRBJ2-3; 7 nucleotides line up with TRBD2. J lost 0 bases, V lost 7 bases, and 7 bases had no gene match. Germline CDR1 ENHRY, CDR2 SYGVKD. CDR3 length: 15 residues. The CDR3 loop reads CAIKEGGRSTDTQYF. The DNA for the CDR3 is TGTGCCATCAAGGAGGGCGGGAGAAGCACAGATACGCAGTATTTT.

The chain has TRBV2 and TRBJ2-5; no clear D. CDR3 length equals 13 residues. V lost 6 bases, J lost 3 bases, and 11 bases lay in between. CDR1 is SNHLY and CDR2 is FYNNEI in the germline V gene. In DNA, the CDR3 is TGTGCCAGCAGCCTCGTGGGAAAAGAGACCCAGTACTTC. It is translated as CASSLVGKETQYF. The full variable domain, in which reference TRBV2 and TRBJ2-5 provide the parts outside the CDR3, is EPEVTQTPSHQVTQMGQEVILRCVPISNHLYFYWYRQILGQKVEFLVSFYNNEISEKSEIFDDQFSVERPDGSNFTLKIRSTKLEDSAMYFCASSLVGKETQYFGPGTRLLVL.

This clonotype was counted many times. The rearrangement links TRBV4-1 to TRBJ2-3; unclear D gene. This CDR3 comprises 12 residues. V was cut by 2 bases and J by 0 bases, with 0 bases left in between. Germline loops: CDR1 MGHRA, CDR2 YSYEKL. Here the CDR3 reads CASSQSTDTQYF. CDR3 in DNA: TGCGCCAGCAGCCAAAGCACAGATACGCAGTATTTT.

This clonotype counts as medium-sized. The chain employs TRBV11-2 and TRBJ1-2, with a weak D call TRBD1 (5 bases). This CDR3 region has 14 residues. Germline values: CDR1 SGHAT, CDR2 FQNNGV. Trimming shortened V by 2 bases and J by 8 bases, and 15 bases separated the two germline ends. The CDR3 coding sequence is TGTGCCAGCAGCTTAAGTGGGCGGGGCGGCGGCTACACCTTC. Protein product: CASSLSGRGGGYTF.

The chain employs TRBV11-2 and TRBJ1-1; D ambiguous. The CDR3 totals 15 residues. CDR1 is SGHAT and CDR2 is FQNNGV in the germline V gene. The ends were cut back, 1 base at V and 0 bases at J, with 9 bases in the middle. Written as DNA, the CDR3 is TGTGCCAGCAGCTTAGTTTCAAAAGTGAACACTGAAGCTTTCTTT. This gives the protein CASSLVSKVNTEAFF.

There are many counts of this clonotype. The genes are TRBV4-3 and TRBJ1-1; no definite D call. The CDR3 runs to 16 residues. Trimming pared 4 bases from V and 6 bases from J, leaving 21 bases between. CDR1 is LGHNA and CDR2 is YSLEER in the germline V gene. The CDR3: CASSPYPSAVNSEAFF. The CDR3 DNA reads TGCGCCAGCAGCCCCTACCCATCGGCGGTAAACTCTGAAGCTTTCTTT.

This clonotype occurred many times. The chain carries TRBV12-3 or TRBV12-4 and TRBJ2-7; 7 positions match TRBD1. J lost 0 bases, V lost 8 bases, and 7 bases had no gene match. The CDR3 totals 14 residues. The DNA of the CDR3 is TGTGCCAGCGGGGGCAACAGGGGCTCCTACGAGCAGTACTTC. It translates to CASGGNRGSYEQYF.

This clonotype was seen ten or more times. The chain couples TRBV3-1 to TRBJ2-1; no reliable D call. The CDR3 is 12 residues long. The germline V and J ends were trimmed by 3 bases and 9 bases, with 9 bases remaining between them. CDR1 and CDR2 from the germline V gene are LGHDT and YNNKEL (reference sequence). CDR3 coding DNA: TGTGCCAGCAGCCACAGTGCCGGTGAGCAGTTCTTC. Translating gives CASSHSAGEQFF.

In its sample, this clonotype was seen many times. As DNA, the CDR3 is TGTGCCAGCAGCTTATTTTCAGGGAATGAGCAGTTCTTC. Its protein is CASSLFSGNEQFF. The V gene is TRBV7-2, the J gene TRBJ2-1, with a weak D call TRBD1 (5 bases). Trimming took off 2 bases at V and 7 bases at J, with 9 bases between the two ends. The CDR3 has 13 amino acids. Germline V lookup: CDR1 SGHTA, CDR2 FQGNSA.

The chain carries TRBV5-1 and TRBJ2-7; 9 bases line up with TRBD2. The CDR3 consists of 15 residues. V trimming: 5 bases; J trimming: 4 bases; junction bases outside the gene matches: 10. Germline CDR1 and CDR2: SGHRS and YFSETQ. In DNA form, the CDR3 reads TGCGCCAGCAGTCTAAGCGGGGGGACTTTATACGAGCAGTACTTC. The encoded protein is CASSLSGGTLYEQYF.

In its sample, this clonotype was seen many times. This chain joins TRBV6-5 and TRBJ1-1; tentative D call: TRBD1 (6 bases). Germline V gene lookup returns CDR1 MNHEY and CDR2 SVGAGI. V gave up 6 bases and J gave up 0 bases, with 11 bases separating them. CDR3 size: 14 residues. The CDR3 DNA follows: TGTGCCAGCAGCCGGACAGAGATGAACACTGAAGCTTTCTTT. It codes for CASSRTEMNTEAFF.

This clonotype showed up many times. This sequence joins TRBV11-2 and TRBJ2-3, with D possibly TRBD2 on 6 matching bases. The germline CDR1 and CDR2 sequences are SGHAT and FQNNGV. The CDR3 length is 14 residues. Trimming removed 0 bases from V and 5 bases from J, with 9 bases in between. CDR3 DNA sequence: TGTGCCAGCAGCTTAGATCTGGGGGGAGATACGCAGTATTTT. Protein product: CASSLDLGGDTQYF. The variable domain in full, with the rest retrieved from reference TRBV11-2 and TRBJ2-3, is EAGVAQSPRYKIIEKRQSVAFWCNPISGHATLYWYQQILGQGPKLLIQFQNNGVVDDSQLPKDRFSAERLKGVDSTLKIQPAKLEDSAVYLCASSLDLGGDTQYFGPGTRLTVL.

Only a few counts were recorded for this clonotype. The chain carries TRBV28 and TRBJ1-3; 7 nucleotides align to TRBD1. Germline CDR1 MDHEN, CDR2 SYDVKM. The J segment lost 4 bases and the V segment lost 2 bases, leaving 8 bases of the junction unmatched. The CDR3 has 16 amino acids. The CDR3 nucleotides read TGTGCCAGCAGTTTACCGGGGGACAGATCCGGAAACACCATATATTTT. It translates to CASSLPGDRSGNTIYF.

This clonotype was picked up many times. CDR3 in DNA: TGTGCCAGCAGCCTTTCTTCGATGAATTCACCCCTCCACTTT. Residues: CASSLSSMNSPLHF. V gene TRBV12-3 or TRBV12-4 combines with J gene TRBJ1-6, with D uncertain. Trimming removed 6 bases from V and 7 bases from J, with 13 bases in between. The CDR3 has 14 amino acids.

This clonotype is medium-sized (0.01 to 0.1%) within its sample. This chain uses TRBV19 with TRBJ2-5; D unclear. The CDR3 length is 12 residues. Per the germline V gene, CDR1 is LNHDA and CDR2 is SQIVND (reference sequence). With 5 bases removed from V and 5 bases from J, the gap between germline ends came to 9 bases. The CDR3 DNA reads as TGTGCCAGTAGTCAAAATCGGGAGACCCAGTACTTC. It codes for CASSQNRETQYF.

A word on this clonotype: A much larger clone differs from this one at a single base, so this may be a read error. CDR3 DNA: TGCAGCGTTGTCCCTATCGAGTTGGGGGCAGATACGCAGTATTTT. It is translated as CSVVPIELGADTQYF. J is TRBJ2-3 and V is TRBV29-1; D may be TRBD1 or TRBD2 (5 bases each). Germline CDR1 reads SQVTM; CDR2 reads ANQGSEA. The CDR3 length is 15 residues. The ends were cut back, 4 bases at V and 4 bases at J, with 18 bases in the middle.

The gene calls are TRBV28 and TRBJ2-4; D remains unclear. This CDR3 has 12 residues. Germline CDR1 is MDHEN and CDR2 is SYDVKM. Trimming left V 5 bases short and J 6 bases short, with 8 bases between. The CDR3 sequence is CASSLRTNIQYF. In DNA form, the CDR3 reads TGTGCCAGCAGTCTACGTACAAACATTCAGTACTTC.

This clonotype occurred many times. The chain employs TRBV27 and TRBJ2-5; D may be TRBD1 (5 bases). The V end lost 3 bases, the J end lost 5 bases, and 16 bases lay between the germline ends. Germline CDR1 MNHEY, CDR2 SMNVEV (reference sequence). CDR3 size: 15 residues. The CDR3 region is CASSLGQGLRETQYF. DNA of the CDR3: TGTGCCAGCAGTTTGGGGCAGGGTCTGCGGGAGACCCAGTACTTC.

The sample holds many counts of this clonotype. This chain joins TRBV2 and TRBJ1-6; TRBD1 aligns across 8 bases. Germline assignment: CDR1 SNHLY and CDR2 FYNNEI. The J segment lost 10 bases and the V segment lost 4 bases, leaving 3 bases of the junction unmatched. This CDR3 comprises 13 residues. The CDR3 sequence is CASSATGGSPLHF. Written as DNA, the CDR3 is TGTGCCAGCAGTGCAACAGGGGGATCACCCCTCCACTTT.

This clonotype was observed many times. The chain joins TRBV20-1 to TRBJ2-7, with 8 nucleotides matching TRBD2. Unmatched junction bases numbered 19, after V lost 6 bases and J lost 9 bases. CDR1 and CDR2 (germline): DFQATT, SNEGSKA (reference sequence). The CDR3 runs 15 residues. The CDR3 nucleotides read TGCAGTGCCCCCCGGGGGGGGAGGGAAGAAGGAGGGCAGTACTTC. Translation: CSAPRGGREEGGQYF.